This TCR beta chain was found in a study of blood T cell repertoires in COVID-19. Study in general: The United States, Italy and Spain supplied acute and convalescent COVID-19 samples.

Sequencing used immunoSEQ multiplex PCR; TCRdb keeps in-frame clones, though not all of them. This table holds under 200,000 clones, around 87% found once. Source material: peripheral blood. The TCR comes from a man aged 35 to 55 with active or convalescent COVID-19.

This CDR3 is CASSLLSPGGSTDTQYF. The CDR3 bases are TGTGCCAGCAGTTTACTGAGTCCGGGGGGGTCCACAGATACGCAGTATTTT. This chain joins TRBV27 and TRBJ2-3; 8 bases are shared with TRBD2. CDR3 length: 17 amino acids. With V trimmed by 2 bases and J by 2 bases, 9 bases remained unmatched. Germline V gene data show CDR1 as MNHEY and CDR2 as SMNVEV (reference sequence).